One and the same sample provided the 8 T cell receptor beta chains below, sequenced in a study of T cells in Graves' hyperthyroidism and ophthalmopathy. The TCR beta CDR3 regions underwent amplification using RNA transcripts as the source. RT-PCR in the first round (using the HTBI primer set) targeted the TCR CDR3. TCRdb processed the multiplex PCR reads anew with MiXCR; each CDR3 protein has one entry. Among fewer than 650,000 distinct CDR3 sequences, 40% to 50% were seen once, and the ten largest hold around two fifths. Sequencing input: peripheral blood or thyroid tissue (not recorded which). Receptors originate from an adult woman with Graves' disease, either hyperthyroidism or ophthalmopathy (not recorded which).

This clonotype was counted only a few times. V is TRBV6-4 and J is TRBJ2-6, with TRBD2 as a possible D gene (6 bases). The CDR3 extends over 16 amino acids. Trimming cost V 10 bases and J 4 bases, with 20 bases left between them. The V gene's germline CDR1 is MRHNA and CDR2 SNTAGT. The CDR3 loop is CAIGRQEGMGANVLTF. The CDR3 nucleotides read TGTGCCATCGGAAGGCAGGAGGGGATGGGGGCCAACGTCCTGACTTTC.

The chain couples TRBV7-9 to TRBJ1-1; D is uncertain. V shed 3 bases and J shed 8 bases, with 7 bases lying between them. Germline CDR1 reads SEHNR; CDR2 reads FQNEAQ (reference sequence). There are 11 residues in the CDR3. CDR3 DNA sequence: TGTGCCAGCAGCTTTGGCCGAGAAGCTTTCTTT. It yields the protein CASSFGREAFF. Looking up the rest from reference TRBV7-9 and TRBJ1-1 gives the full variable domain: DTGVSQNPRHKITKRGQNVTFRCDPISEHNRLYWYRQTLGQGPEFLTYFQNEAQLEKSRLLSDRFSAERPKGSFSTLEIQRTEQGDSAMYLCASSFGREAFFGQGTRLTVV.

This clonotype was seen ten or more times. This chain joins TRBV7-3 and TRBJ1-1; 7 nucleotides line up with TRBD1. This CDR3 region has 13 residues. V shed 2 bases and J 5 bases; nucleotides not matched to a gene: 2. CDR1 and CDR2 (germline): SGHTA, FQGTGA. The CDR3 loop is CASSLDRDTEAFF. CDR3 bases: TGTGCCAGCAGCTTAGACAGGGATACTGAAGCTTTCTTT.

The chain carries TRBV10-1 and TRBJ1-4; 8 bases agree with TRBD1. Losses at the gene ends were 6 bases for V and 7 bases for J; bases not matched to a gene: 10. Germline lookup yields CDR1 WNHNN and CDR2 SYGVQD (reference sequence). The CDR3 extends over 15 amino acids. CDR3 bases: TGCGCCAGCAGCCGGGGGACAGGCATCGGTGAAAAACTGTTTTTT. Translated, it gives CASSRGTGIGEKLFF.

J is TRBJ1-2 and V is TRBV20-1; TRBD1 might be the D (5 bases). The germline V gene encodes CDR1 DFQATT and CDR2 SNEGSKA (reference sequence). This CDR3 is 15 amino acids long. Between the trimmed V and J ends, which lost 5 bases and 6 bases, there was a span of 22 bases. CDR3 coding DNA: TGCAGTGCTTCCGGGATCACCACCGGGGACGATGGCTACACCTTC. Amino acid sequence: CSASGITTGDDGYTF.

This clonotype has a handful of counts. The chain joins TRBV13 to TRBJ2-7; TRBD1 matches at 7 bases. J lost 2 bases, V lost 6 bases, and 7 bases had no gene match. The CDR3 length is 14 residues. Germline lookup yields CDR1 PRHDT and CDR2 FYEKMQ (reference sequence). This chain's CDR3 is CASSYMTGPYEQYF. The CDR3 DNA sequence: TGTGCCAGCAGTTACATGACAGGGCCCTACGAGCAGTACTTC. The whole variable domain, remainder taken from reference TRBV13 and TRBJ2-7, is AAGVIQSPRHLIKEKRETATLKCYPIPRHDTVYWYQQGPGQDPQFLISFYEKMQSDKGSIPDRFSAQQFSDYHSELNMSSLELGDSALYFCASSYMTGPYEQYFGPGTRLTVT.

The rearrangement links TRBV10-2 to TRBJ1-5; 7 bases align to TRBD1. V was clipped by 6 bases and J by 6 bases; unmatched bases: 8. CDR1 is WSHSY, CDR2 SAAADI, per germline. The CDR3 extends over 14 amino acids. The DNA of the CDR3 is TGCGCCAGCAGGGCGAGGGGGCGCTTTCAGCCCCAGCATTTT. Its protein product is CASRARGRFQPQHF.

This clonotype appeared many times. This rearrangement joins TRBV4-2 to TRBJ1-6, with TRBD1 identical over 9 bases. The CDR3 consists of 17 residues. V was clipped by 0 bases and J by 8 bases; unmatched bases: 8. Germline loops: CDR1 LGHNA, CDR2 YNFKEQ. CDR3 DNA: TGTGCCAGCAGCCAAGACGCCAGGACAGGGGTCGATTCACCCCTCCACTTT. Translated: CASSQDARTGVDSPLHF.